This T cell receptor (beta chain) was sequenced in a study of cytomegalovirus exposure and HLA in healthy donors. The wider study: A preliminary data release comprised 80 million or so unique TCRs obtained from HLA-typed donors. Assignment to the Caucasian-associated ancestry cluster applied to approximately 80% of the 350 to 500 genotyped donors.

Researchers ran the PCR with 60 Vbeta and 13 Jbeta primers. Produced via immunoSEQ multiplex PCR; TCRdb's table is partial and in-frame only. The table records 130,000 or so clones, 80% to 90% of them present only once. Turning to this clone: Its antigen remains unidentified.

The study's findings and limits: The listing of 150 to 200 TCR beta chains classed them as cytomegalovirus-associated.

This clonotype originated in a man between 35 and 55 years old in good health and CMV-seronegative. The sequenced material came from PBMCs.

In DNA, the CDR3 is TGTGCCACCAGCAGCGGACAGGGTGGCGACAATGAGCAGTTCTTC. It codes for CATSSGQGGDNEQFF. The chain is built from TRBV15 and TRBJ2-1; 8 bases are a match to TRBD1. Trimming took 3 bases from V and 5 from J; bases not matched to a gene: 6. The V gene's germline CDR1 is LNHNV and CDR2 YYDKDF (reference sequence). The CDR3 runs to 15 residues.